One sample yielded the 5 T cell receptor beta chains listed below, sequenced in a study of immune characterization of retroperitoneal liposarcoma. One entry per CDR3 protein, called by TCRdb with MiXCR from the PCR reads. This sample carries some 10,000 distinct CDR3 sequences, 37% of them seen once, and the ten largest clones take 10%. Sequenced material: tumor tissue. These receptor sequences come from a female donor with retroperitoneal liposarcoma.

By share of the sample, this clonotype is large. This sequence joins TRBV6-1 and TRBJ2-1; D gene uncertain. This CDR3 region has 15 residues. Looked up from germline, CDR1 is MNHNS and CDR2 is SASEGT. Deletions cut 4 bases from V and 3 bases from J, with 13 bases between. This CDR3 reads CASSAYAVLYNEQFF. CDR3 sequence (DNA): TGTGCCAGCAGTGCCTATGCGGTACTCTACAATGAGCAGTTCTTC.

By share, this clonotype counts as medium-sized. V usage is TRBV6-1 and J usage is TRBJ2-1; the match to TRBD2 covers 12 bases. This CDR3 has 15 residues. Germline CDR1 and CDR2: MNHNS and SASEGT. Trimming cost V 11 bases and J 13 bases; bases outside gene matches: 18. Here the CDR3 DNA reads TGTGCCGGAGCCCCGGGACTAGCGGGTGATGGGACCCAGTTCTTC. It translates to CAGAPGLAGDGTQFF.

This clonotype is categorized as medium-sized. V is TRBV12-3 or TRBV12-4 and J is TRBJ2-1; 9 positions agree with TRBD1. This CDR3 has 17 amino acids. V shed 6 bases and J 10 bases; nucleotides not matched to a gene: 19. The CDR3 loop reads CASSHKTGTGLSYEQFF. The CDR3 DNA follows: TGTGCCAGCAGCCATAAAACCGGGACAGGGCTCTCCTACGAGCAGTTCTTC.

The J gene is TRBJ2-3, the V gene TRBV27, with D hard to call. V dropped 7 bases and J dropped 6 bases, with 14 bases sitting between them. The CDR3 covers 13 residues. Germline V lookup: CDR1 MNHEY, CDR2 SMNVEV (reference sequence). CDR3 sequence (DNA): TGTGCCAGCAAGGAACAGAACCGGGATACGCAGTATTTT. Residues: CASKEQNRDTQYF.

The chain joins TRBV10-2 to TRBJ2-5; TRBD1 agrees at 9 bases. The end of the DNA aligns better with TRBJ2-7, so the J call may be wrong. CDR1 WSHSY and CDR2 SAAADI come from the germline V gene. CDR3 length: 14 residues. The CDR3 DNA is TGCGCCAGCAGTGGTAAGGGACAGGGATACGAGCAGTACTTC. Translating it yields CASSGKGQGYEQYF.